The TCR beta chain under discussion was sequenced for a study of tumor-infiltrating lymphocytes in oesophageal squamous cell carcinoma. TCRdb called the PCR reads again in MiXCR, with one record for every CDR3 protein. Here the sample spans tens of thousands of distinct CDR3 sequences, 35% to 45% being singletons. This CDR3 contains 14 residues. Trimming took off 2 bases at V and 3 bases at J, with 8 bases between the two ends. Germline-derived CDR1 and CDR2 are SGHAT and FQNNGV. This receptor was taken from a male donor with esophageal squamous cell carcinoma. The sequenced sample was esophageal tumor tissue. The V call is TRBV11-2, the J call TRBJ2-1, with D uncertain. The CDR3 loop is CASSLLGFYNEQFF. The CDR3 region has the DNA TGTGCCAGCAGCTTACTTGGATTCTACAATGAGCAGTTCTTC. The entire variable domain, with the rest obtained from reference TRBV11-2 and TRBJ2-1, is as follows: EAGVAQSPRYKIIEKRQSVAFWCNPISGHATLYWYQQILGQGPKLLIQFQNNGVVDDSQLPKDRFSAERLKGVDSTLKIQPAKLEDSAVYLCASSLLGFYNEQFFGPGTRLTVL.